This T cell receptor (beta chain) comes out of a study of T cells in Graves' hyperthyroidism and ophthalmopathy. Amplification yielded TCR beta CDR3 regions, with RNA transcripts as the source. Initially, a first-round RT-PCR of the TCR CDR3 employed the HTBI primer set. MiXCR was run by TCRdb on the multiplex PCR reads, yielding one entry per CDR3 protein. The table records about 200,000 distinct CDR3 sequences, about a sixth of them present only once. Study observations and caveats: Most clonotypes expanded in thyroid above 0.001 were likewise present in blood. The model anticipated ophthalmopathy a median approximately 6.6 months pre-onset. Ophthalmopathy and stable hyperthyroidism were separated by a 13 V-J model.

The germline V gene encodes CDR1 MNHEY and CDR2 SMNVEV (reference sequence). The CDR3 is 14 residues long, counting both termini. Cells are PBMCs isolated from more than 8.5 ml of fresh blood. At least ten counts were recorded for this clonotype. The target antigen is unknown. The DNA is omitted, as the CDR3 cannot be located on it reliably, and the CDR3 follows TCRdb's listing. The chain employs TRBV27 and TRBJ2-7. Sample: blood. This clonotype was obtained from a woman aged 50 to 60 with Graves' hyperthyroidism. CDR3 loop: CASSFLAGPYEQYF.